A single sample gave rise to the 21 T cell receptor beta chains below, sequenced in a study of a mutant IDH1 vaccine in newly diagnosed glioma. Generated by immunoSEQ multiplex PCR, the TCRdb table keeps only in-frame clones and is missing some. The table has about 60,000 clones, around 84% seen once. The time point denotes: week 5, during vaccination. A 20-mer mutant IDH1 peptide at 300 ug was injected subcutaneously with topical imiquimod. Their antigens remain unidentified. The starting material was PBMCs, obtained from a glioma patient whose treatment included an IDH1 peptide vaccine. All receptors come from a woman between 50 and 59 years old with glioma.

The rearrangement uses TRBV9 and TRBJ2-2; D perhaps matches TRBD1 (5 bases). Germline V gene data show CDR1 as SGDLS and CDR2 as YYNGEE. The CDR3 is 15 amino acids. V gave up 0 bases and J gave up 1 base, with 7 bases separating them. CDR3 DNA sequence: TGTGCCAGCAGCGTAGGTCAGGGGAACACCGGGGAGCTGTTTTTT. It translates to CASSVGQGNTGELFF.

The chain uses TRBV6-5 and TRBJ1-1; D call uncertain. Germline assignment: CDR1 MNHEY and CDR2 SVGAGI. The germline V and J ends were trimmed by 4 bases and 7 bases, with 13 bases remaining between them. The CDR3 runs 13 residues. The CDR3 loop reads CASSFPDGDEAFF. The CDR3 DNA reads TGTGCCAGCAGTTTCCCGGACGGGGATGAAGCTTTCTTT.

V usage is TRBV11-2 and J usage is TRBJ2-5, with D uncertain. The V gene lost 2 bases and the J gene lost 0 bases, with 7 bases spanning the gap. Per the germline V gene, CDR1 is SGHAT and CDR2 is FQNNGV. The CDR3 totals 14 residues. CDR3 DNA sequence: TGTGCCAGCAGCTTATGGAGTAACCAAGAGACCCAGTACTTC. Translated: CASSLWSNQETQYF.

The CDR3 DNA reads TGTGCCAGCAGCAGAGGGAAGCCCTACGAGCAGTACTTC. This sequence encodes CASSRGKPYEQYF. V gene TRBV28 combines with J gene TRBJ2-7; possibly TRBD2 for D (5 bases). Germline loops: CDR1 MDHEN, CDR2 SYDVKM. The CDR3 is made up of 13 amino acids. V was clipped by 6 bases and J by 2 bases, with 11 bases between them.

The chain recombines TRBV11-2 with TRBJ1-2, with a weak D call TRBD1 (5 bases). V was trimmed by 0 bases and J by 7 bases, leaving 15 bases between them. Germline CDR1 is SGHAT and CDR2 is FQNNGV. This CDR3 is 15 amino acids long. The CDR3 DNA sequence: TGTGCCAGCAGCTTAGAGCCGGGGCAGATTGCTGGCTACACCTTC. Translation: CASSLEPGQIAGYTF.

This CDR3 is CASSFLDTQYF. The CDR3 DNA follows: TGTGCCAGCAGCTTCCTGGATACGCAGTATTTT. V and J are TRBV7-2 and TRBJ2-3; D gene ambiguous. V was pared by 3 bases and J by 6 bases, with 4 bases between. The CDR3 is 11 residues long. Germline CDR1 is SGHTA and CDR2 is FQGNSA.

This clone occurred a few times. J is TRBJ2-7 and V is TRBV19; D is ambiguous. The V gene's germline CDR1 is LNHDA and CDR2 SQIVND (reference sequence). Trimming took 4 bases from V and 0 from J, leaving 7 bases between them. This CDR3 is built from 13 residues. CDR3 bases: TGTGCCAGTAGTACCGGCAACTCCTACGAGCAGTACTTC. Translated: CASSTGNSYEQYF.

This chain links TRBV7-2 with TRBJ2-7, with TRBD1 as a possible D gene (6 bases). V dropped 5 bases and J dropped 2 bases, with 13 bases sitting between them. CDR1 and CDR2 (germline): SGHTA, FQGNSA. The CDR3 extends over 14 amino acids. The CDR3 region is CASSPNGGAYEQYF. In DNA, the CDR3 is TGTGCCAGCAGCCCGAATGGGGGCGCCTACGAGCAGTACTTC.

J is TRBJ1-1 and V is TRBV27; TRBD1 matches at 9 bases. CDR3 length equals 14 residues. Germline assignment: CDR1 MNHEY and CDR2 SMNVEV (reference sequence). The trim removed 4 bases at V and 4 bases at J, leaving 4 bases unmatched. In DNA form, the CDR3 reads TGTGCCAGCAGTTCCGGACAGGGGTTCACTGAAGCTTTCTTT. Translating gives CASSSGQGFTEAFF.

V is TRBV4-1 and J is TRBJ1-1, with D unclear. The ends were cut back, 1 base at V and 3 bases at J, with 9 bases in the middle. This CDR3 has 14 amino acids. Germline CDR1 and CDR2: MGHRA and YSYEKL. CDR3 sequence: CASSQVGWDTEAFF. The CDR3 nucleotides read TGCGCCAGCAGCCAAGTTGGGTGGGACACTGAAGCTTTCTTT.

The CDR3 DNA reads as TGTGCCAGCAGCGTAGGAGGGGTAGCTAACTATGGCTACACCTTC. Residues: CASSVGGVANYGYTF. The chain couples TRBV9 to TRBJ1-2, with D tentatively TRBD1 (5 bases). Germline V gene data show CDR1 as SGDLS and CDR2 as YYNGEE. The CDR3 totals 15 residues. The ends were cut back, 0 bases at V and 0 bases at J, with 9 bases in the middle.

The CDR3 DNA reads TGTGCCAGCAGCACTCGACAGGGGATGAGCACTGAAGCTTTCTTT. It yields the protein CASSTRQGMSTEAFF. The chain employs TRBV9 and TRBJ1-1, with 8 bases aligning to TRBD1. CDR1 is SGDLS, CDR2 YYNGEE, per germline. This CDR3 is 15 amino acids long. Trimming took 4 bases from V and 4 from J; bases not matched to a gene: 9.

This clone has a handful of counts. This CDR3 is CASSVQGGNSPLHF. The CDR3 nucleotides are TGTGCCAGCAGCGTACAGGGTGGAAATTCACCCCTCCACTTT. The chain joins TRBV9 to TRBJ1-6, with D possibly being TRBD1 (5 bases). CDR3 length: 14 residues. The ends were cut back, 1 base at V and 7 bases at J, with 9 bases in the middle. Germline CDR1 SGDLS, CDR2 YYNGEE.

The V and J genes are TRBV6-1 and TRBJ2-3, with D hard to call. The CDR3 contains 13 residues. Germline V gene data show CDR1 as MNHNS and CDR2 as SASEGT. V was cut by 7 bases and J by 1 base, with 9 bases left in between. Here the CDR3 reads CASNSEGTDTQYF. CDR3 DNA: TGTGCCAGCAATTCTGAGGGCACAGATACGCAGTATTTT.

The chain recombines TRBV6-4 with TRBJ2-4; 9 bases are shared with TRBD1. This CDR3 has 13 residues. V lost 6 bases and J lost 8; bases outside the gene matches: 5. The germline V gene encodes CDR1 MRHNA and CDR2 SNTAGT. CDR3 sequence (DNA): TGTGCCAGCAGCCGGGACAGGGAAGACATTCAGTACTTC. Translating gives CASSRDREDIQYF.

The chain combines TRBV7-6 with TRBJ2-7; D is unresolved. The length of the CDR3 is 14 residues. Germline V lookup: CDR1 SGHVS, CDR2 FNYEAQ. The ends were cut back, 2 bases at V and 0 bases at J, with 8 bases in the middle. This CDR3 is CASSLWAGSYEQYF. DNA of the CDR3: TGTGCCAGCAGCTTATGGGCCGGCTCCTACGAGCAGTACTTC.

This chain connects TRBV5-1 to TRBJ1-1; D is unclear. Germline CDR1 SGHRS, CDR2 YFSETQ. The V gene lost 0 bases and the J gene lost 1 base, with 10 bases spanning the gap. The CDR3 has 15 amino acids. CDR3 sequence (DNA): TGCGCCAGCAGCTTGGAAGGGCCAAAGAACACTGAAGCTTTCTTT. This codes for CASSLEGPKNTEAFF.

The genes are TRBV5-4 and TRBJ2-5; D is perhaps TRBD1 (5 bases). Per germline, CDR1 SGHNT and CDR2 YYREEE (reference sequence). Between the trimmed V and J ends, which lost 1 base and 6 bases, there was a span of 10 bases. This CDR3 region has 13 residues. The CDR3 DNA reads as TGTGCCAGCAGCTTGAGGGGTGGGCAGACCCAGTACTTC. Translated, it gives CASSLRGGQTQYF.

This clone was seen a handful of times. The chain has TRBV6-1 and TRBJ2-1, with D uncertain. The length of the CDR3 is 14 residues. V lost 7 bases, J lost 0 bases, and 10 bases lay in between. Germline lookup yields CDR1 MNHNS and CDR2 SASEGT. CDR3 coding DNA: TGTGCCAGCATTCCAGCTAGCTCCTACAATGAGCAGTTCTTC. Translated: CASIPASSYNEQFF.

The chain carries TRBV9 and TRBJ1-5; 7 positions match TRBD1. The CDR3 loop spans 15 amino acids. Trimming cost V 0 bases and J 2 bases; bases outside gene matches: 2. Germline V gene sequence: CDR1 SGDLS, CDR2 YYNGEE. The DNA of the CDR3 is TGTGCCAGCAGCGTAGGACAGGGCGGCAATCAGCCCCAGCATTTT. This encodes CASSVGQGGNQPQHF.

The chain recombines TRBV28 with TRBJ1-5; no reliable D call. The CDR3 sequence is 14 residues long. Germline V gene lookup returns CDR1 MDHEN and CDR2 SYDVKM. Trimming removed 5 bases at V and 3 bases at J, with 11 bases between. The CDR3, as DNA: TGTGCCAGCAGTCCCAGGCGGGACAATCAGCCCCAGCATTTT. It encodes CASSPRRDNQPQHF.